The T cell receptor beta chain described here comes from a study of T cell responses to AZD1222 COVID-19 vaccine. Study background: Second doses at about 4 or about 12 weeks were pooled. Overall study results and limits: White British donors predominated, females outnumbered males, and clonal diversity was possibly underestimated. Two doses of AZD1222 preceded a rise in Spike-specific TCR breadth and depth. Among spike-specific TCRs, nearly half reportedly target unmutated variant regions.

This CDR3 has 15 amino acids. V was cut by 6 bases and J by 3 bases, with 17 bases left in between. CDR1 is SQVTM and CDR2 is ANQGSEA in the germline V gene. A word on this clone: The target antigen is unknown.

TCRdb's table, derived via immunoSEQ multiplex PCR, lists solely in-frame clones and lacks some. Altogether 45,000 to 60,000 clones are present, around 88% being singletons, with the ten largest covering 16%. Sequenced material: peripheral blood, taken on day 0 of AZD1222 vaccination. The V gene is TRBV29-1, the J gene TRBJ2-2; D is possibly TRBD1 (6 bases). The sequence was obtained from an adult in good health. The CDR3 DNA follows: TGCAGCGTCCCTACTGGGGCAGGGGACACCGGGGAGCTGTTTTTT. It yields the protein CSVPTGAGDTGELFF.